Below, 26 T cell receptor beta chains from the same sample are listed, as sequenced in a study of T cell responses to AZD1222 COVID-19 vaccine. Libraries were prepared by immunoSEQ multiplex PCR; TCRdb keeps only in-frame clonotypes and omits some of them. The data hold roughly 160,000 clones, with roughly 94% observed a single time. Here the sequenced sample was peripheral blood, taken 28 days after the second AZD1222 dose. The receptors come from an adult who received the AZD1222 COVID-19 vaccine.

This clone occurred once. In DNA form, the CDR3 reads TGTGCCAGCAGCCCCCTGGGTGGGGATACGCAGTATTTT. As protein: CASSPLGGDTQYF. This chain connects TRBV14 to TRBJ2-3; D is uncertain. The CDR3 extends over 13 amino acids. V was clipped by 4 bases and J by 6 bases, with 11 bases between them. The germline CDR1 and CDR2 sequences are SGHDN and FVKESK.

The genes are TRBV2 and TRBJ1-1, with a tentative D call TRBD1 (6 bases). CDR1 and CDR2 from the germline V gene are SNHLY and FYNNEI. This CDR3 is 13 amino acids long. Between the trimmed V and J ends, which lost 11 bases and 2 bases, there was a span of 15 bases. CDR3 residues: CAGQGQVNTEAFF. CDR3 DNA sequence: TGTGCCGGGCAGGGGCAGGTTAACACTGAAGCTTTCTTT.

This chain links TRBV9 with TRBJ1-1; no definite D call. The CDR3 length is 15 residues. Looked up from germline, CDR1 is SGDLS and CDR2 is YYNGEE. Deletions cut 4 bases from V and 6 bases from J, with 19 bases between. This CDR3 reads CASSPRTGKGPEAFF. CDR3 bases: TGTGCCAGCAGCCCCCGGACGGGAAAGGGTCCTGAAGCTTTCTTT. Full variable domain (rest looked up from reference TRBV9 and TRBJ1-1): DSGVTQTPKHLITATGQRVTLRCSPRSGDLSVYWYQQSLDQGLQFLIQYYNGEERAKGNILERFSAQQFPDLHSELNLSSLELGDSALYFCASSPRTGKGPEAFFGQGTRLTVV.

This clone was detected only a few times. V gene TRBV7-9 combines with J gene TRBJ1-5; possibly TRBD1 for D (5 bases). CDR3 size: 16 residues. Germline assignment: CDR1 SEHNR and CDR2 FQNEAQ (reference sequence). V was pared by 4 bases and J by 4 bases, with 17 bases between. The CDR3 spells CASSSSRGRGNQPQHF. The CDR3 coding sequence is TGTGCCAGCAGCTCCTCCCGGGGGAGAGGGAATCAGCCCCAGCATTTT.

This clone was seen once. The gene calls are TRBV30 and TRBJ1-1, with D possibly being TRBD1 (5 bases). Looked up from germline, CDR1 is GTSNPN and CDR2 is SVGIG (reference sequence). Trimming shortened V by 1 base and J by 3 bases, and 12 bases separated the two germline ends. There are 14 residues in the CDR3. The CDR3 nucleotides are TGTGCCTGGAGTGGGCCAGGGCGGGACACTGAAGCTTTCTTT. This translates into CAWSGPGRDTEAFF.

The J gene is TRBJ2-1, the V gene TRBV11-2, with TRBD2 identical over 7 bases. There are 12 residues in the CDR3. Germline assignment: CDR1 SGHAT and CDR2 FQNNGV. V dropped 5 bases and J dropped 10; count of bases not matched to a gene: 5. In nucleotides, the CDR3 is TGTGCCAGCAGCCATAGCGGGCTGGAGCAGTTCTTC. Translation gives CASSHSGLEQFF.

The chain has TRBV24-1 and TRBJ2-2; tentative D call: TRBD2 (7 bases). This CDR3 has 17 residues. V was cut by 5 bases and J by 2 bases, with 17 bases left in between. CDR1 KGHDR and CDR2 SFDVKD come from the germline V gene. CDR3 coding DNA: TGTGCCACCAGTGCCCGGGGGCTAGCGGTCAACACCGGGGAGCTGTTTTTT. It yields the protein CATSARGLAVNTGELFF.

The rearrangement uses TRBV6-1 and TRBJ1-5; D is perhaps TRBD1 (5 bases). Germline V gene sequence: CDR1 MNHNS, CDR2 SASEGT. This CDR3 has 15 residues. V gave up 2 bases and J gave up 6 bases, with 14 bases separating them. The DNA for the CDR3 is TGTGCCAGCAGTGAATATGGCTGGGGGAGTCAGCCCCAGCATTTT. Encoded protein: CASSEYGWGSQPQHF.

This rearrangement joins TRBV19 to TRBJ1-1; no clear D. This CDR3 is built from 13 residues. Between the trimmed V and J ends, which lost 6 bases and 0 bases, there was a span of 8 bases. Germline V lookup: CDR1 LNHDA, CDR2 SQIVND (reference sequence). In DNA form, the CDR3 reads TGTGCCAGTAGACAGAGACTGAACACTGAAGCTTTCTTT. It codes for CASRQRLNTEAFF.

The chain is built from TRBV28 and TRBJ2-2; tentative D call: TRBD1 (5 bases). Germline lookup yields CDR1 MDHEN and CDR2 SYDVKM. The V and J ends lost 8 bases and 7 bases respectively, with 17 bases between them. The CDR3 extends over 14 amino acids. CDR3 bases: TGTGCCAGCCACTTGGCAGGGAAGGACGGGGAGCTGTTTTTT. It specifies CASHLAGKDGELFF.

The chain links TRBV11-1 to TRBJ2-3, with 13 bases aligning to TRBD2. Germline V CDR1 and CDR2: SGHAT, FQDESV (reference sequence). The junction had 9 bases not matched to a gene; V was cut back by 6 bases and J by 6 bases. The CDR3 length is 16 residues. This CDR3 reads CASSPRTSGSGDTQYF. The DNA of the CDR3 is TGTGCCAGCAGTCCGAGGACTAGCGGGAGCGGGGATACGCAGTATTTT.

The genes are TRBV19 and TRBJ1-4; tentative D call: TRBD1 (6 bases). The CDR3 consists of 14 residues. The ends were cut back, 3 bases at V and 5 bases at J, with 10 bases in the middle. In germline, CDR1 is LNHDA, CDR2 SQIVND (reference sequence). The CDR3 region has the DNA TGTGCCAGTAGTATTTGGACAGAAAATGAAAAACTGTTTTTT. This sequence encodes CASSIWTENEKLFF.

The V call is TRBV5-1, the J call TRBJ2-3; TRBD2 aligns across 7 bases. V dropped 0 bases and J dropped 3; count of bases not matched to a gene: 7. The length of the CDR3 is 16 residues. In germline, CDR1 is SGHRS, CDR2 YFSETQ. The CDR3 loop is CASSLARGVGTDTQYF. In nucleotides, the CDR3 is TGCGCCAGCAGCTTGGCCCGGGGGGTAGGGACAGATACGCAGTATTTT.

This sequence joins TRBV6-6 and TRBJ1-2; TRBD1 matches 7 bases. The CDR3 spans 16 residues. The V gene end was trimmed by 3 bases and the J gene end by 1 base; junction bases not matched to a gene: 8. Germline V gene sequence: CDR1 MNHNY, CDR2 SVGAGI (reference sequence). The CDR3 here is CASSYSETGSNYGYTF. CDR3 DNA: TGTGCCAGCAGTTATTCTGAGACAGGGAGTAACTATGGCTACACCTTC.

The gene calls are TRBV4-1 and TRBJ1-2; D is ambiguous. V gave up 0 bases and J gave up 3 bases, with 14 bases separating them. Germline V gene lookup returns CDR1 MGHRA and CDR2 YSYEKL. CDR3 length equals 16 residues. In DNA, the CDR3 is TGCGCCAGCAGCCAAGATTCTGGCAGTGCCTACTATGGCTACACCTTC. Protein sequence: CASSQDSGSAYYGYTF.

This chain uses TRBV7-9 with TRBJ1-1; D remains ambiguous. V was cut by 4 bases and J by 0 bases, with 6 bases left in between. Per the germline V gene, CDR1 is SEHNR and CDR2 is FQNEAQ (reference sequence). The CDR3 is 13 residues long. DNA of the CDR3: TGTGCCAGCAGCTGGGCCGTGAACACTGAAGCTTTCTTT. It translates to CASSWAVNTEAFF.

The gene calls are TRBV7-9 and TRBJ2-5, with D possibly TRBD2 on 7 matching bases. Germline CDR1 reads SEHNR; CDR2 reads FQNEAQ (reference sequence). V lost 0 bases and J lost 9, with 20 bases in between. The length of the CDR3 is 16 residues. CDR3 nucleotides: TGTGCCAGCAGCTTAGCTTTGGGGGGGCCGACCATGTCCCAGTACTTC. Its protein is CASSLALGGPTMSQYF.

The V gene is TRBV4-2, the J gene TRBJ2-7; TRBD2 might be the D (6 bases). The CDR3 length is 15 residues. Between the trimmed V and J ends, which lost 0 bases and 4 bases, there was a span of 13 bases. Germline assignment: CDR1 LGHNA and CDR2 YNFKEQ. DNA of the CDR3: TGTGCCAGCAGCCAAGAAGGTGGAGGGCGGTACGAGCAGTACTTC. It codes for CASSQEGGGRYEQYF.

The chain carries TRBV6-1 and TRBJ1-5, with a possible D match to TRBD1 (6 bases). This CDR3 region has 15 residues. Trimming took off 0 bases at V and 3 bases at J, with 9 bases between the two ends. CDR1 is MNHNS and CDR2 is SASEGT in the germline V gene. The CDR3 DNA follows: TGTGCCAGCAGTGAAGCGGGGGCGTACAATCAGCCCCAGCATTTT. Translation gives CASSEAGAYNQPQHF.

CDR3 loop: CAISESGGGQPQHF. CDR3 in DNA: TGTGCCATCAGTGAGTCGGGAGGCGGTCAGCCCCAGCATTTT. This rearrangement joins TRBV10-3 to TRBJ1-5; D not resolved. The CDR3 has 14 amino acids. Looked up from germline, CDR1 is ENHRY and CDR2 is SYGVKD. The V end was cut by 0 bases, the J end by 6 bases, with 9 bases between.

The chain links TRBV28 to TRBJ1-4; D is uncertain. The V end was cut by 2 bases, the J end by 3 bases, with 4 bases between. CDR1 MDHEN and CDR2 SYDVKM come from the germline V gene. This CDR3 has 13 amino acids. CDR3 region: CASSLRPNEKLFF. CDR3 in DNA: TGTGCCAGCAGTTTACGTCCTAATGAAAAACTGTTTTTT.

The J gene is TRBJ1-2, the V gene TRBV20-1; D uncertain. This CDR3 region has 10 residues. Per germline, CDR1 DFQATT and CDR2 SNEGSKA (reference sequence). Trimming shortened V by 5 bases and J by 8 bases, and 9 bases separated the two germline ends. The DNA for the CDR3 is TGCAGTGCTTCGACAAGGGGCTACACCTTC. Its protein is CSASTRGYTF.

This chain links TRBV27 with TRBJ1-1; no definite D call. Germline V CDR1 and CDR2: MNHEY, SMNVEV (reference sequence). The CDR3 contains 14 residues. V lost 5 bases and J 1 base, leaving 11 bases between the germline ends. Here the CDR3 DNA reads TGTGCCAGCAGTCCGCCTGAACCGAACACTGAAGCTTTCTTT. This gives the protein CASSPPEPNTEAFF.

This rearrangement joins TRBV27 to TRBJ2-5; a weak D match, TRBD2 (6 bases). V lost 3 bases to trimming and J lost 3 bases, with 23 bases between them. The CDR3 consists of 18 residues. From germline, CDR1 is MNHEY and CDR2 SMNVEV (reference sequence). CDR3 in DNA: TGTGCCAGCAGTTTCCAGGCCCAGGGACTCCCTCCCGAAGAGACCCAGTACTTC. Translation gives CASSFQAQGLPPEETQYF.

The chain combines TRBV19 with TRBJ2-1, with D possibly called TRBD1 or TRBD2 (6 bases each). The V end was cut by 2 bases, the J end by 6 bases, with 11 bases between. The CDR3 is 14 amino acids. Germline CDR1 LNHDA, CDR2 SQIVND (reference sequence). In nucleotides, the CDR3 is TGTGCCAGTAGTATAAGGGGGGAGTTCAATGAGCAGTTCTTC. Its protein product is CASSIRGEFNEQFF.

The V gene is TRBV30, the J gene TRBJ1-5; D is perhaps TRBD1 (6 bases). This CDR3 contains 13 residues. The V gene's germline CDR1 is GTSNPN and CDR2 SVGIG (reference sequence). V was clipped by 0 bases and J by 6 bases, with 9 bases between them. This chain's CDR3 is CAWSVQGRQPQHF. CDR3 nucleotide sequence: TGTGCCTGGAGTGTACAGGGTCGTCAGCCCCAGCATTTT.